Detailed here is one T cell receptor beta chain. Antigen specificity is unknown. TCR beta CDR3 was amplified by multiplex PCR, first round 10 cycles, 32 V and 13 J primers. MiXCR was run by TCRdb on the multiplex PCR reads, yielding one entry per CDR3 protein. The repertoire holds roughly 3,000 distinct CDR3 sequences, with 45% as singletons. These data belong to a study of immune heterogeneity within non-small cell lung tumors. The V gene's germline CDR1 is LNHNV and CDR2 YYDKDF (reference sequence). J was trimmed by 7 bases and V by 5 bases; bases with no gene match: 6. This CDR3 comprises 15 residues. Template came from bulk tumor genomic DNA, at approximately 600 ng per sample. Far-apart biopsies, several per primary tumor, were taken during surgery. Curative surgery was undertaken by patients, who had untreated, newly diagnosed non-small cell lung cancer. Study-level points and caveats: The study found identical dominant CDR3 beta clonotypes recurring across tumor sites within a patient, alongside site-unique high-frequency clones. In tumor regions, T-cell clonality showed a moderate but significant correlation with local tumor mutational burden (R 0.3 to 0.35). For the most part, the T-cell receptor beta clonotypes present at high frequency were distinct from one individual patient to the next.

This chain joins TRBV15 and TRBJ2-1; 12 nucleotides align to TRBD2. This TCR was sampled from an older woman with non-small cell lung cancer. The sequenced material came from lung tumor tissue. CDR3 protein: CATSATSGSANEQFF. CDR3 nucleotide sequence: TGTGCCACCAGCGCGACTAGCGGGAGTGCTAATGAGCAGTTCTTC.